The present TCR beta chain was sequenced within a study of human T cells and chemical hapten exposure. Whole-study context: Diagnoses of alopecia areata, totalis or universalis occurred in mostly female patients.

The CDR3 runs 14 residues. The germline V gene encodes CDR1 MNHEY and CDR2 SMNVEV (reference sequence). V was cut by 2 bases and J by 4 bases, with 11 bases left in between. Time point defined: pre-sensitization, week 0. Treatment given: therapeutic diphenylcyclopropenone sensitization with weekly scalp DPC. Study-wide results and limits: It was expanded TCRs that formed significantly more large CDR3 similarity clusters than controls did.

The library put unique molecular identifiers onto individual cDNA molecules. A single record per CDR3 protein comes from TCRdb applying MiXCR to the RACE reads. This table holds more than 300,000 distinct CDR3 sequences, approximately 5.1% found once. The table lists this clonotype with many counts. The antigen remains undetermined. The chain is built from TRBV27 and TRBJ1-1; D gene uncertain. The sample consisted of whole blood, taken in connection with sensitization to the hapten diphenylcyclopropenone (DPC). This receptor was obtained from a woman between 45 and 65 years old with alopecia areata. Some clones in this sample may be carry-over from other donors' samples. CDR3: CASSLKGASTEAFF. The CDR3 DNA is TGTGCCAGCAGTTTAAAGGGTGCCAGCACTGAAGCTTTCTTT.